The 15 T cell receptor beta chains reported below all come from one sample, sequenced in a study of blood T cells in healthy people across ages. Together with a sample-barcoded 5' primer, a J-beta primer mix was included in a second PCR lasting about 7 to 11 cycles. Each CDR3 protein is one row after TCRdb ran MiXCR on the 5' RACE reads. The data hold 1.5 million to 2 million distinct CDR3 sequences, with about 39% observed a single time. Sample: blood. The receptors stem from a human donor in good health.

The chain carries TRBV10-3 and TRBJ2-3, with TRBD2 identical over 11 bases. The CDR3 runs to 21 residues. The V and J ends lost 6 bases and 6 bases, in that order; junction bases with no gene match: 26. The germline gives CDR1 ENHRY, CDR2 SYGVKD. CDR3 region: CAISRQIGLAGAPKKTDTQYF. The DNA for the CDR3 is TGTGCCATCAGCAGACAAATCGGACTAGCGGGTGCACCCAAAAAGACGGATACGCAGTATTTT.

This clonotype was counted only a few times. The rearrangement uses TRBV24-1 and TRBJ2-3; weak D call: TRBD2 (6 bases). V gave up 2 bases and J gave up 2 bases, with 16 bases separating them. CDR3 size: 17 residues. Germline V gives CDR1 KGHDR, CDR2 SFDVKD. In DNA form, the CDR3 reads TGTGCCACCAGTGATTGGGACTTCACGACCTACACAGATACGCAGTATTTT. It encodes CATSDWDFTTYTDTQYF.

The V gene is TRBV6-1, the J gene TRBJ1-5; unclear D gene. The CDR3 spans 14 residues. V was pared by 0 bases and J by 5 bases, with 8 bases between. The germline V gene encodes CDR1 MNHNS and CDR2 SASEGT. CDR3 sequence: CASSEAGRDQPQHF. The CDR3 region has the DNA TGTGCCAGCAGTGAAGCGGGTAGGGATCAGCCCCAGCATTTT.

This clonotype came up a few times. The chain couples TRBV21-1 to TRBJ1-5; TRBD1 is taken as the D call from the table, unchecked against the DNA. TRBV21-1 corresponds to a pseudogene. This CDR3 is built from 16 residues. The CDR3 loop is CASFAWTAYSNQPQHF. The CDR3 DNA follows: TGTGCCAGCTTCGCCTGGACAGCTTATAGCAATCAGCCCCAGCATTTT.

This clonotype was counted a few times. CDR3 nucleotide sequence: TGCAGCGTGCAAGACAGAAATGGCTACACCTTC. It is translated as CSVQDRNGYTF. This sequence joins TRBV29-1 and TRBJ1-2, with D possibly TRBD1 on 5 matching bases. Trimming removed 6 bases from V and 6 bases from J, with 11 bases in between. CDR1 is SQVTM, CDR2 ANQGSEA, per germline. This CDR3 region has 11 residues.

A single count supports this clonotype. This rearrangement joins TRBV29-1 to TRBJ1-1; tentative D call: TRBD1 (5 bases). Germline V lookup: CDR1 SQVTM, CDR2 ANQGSEA. Trimming cost V 2 bases and J 3 bases, with 13 bases left between them. The length of the CDR3 is 14 residues. This CDR3 reads CSVEPGHRYTEAFF. For the CDR3, the DNA is TGCAGCGTTGAACCTGGACATAGGTACACTGAAGCTTTCTTT.

This clonotype was seen a few times. The chain links TRBV27 to TRBJ1-1; D possibly corresponds to TRBD1 (5 bases). Germline V CDR1 and CDR2: MNHEY, SMNVEV (reference sequence). Trimming stripped 6 bases from V and 4 bases from J, with 9 bases between. The CDR3 contains 12 residues. The CDR3 is CASRQGATEAFF. CDR3 sequence (DNA): TGTGCCAGCAGGCAGGGTGCCACTGAAGCTTTCTTT.

This chain uses TRBV7-9 with TRBJ1-2; D is unclear. In germline, CDR1 is SEHNR, CDR2 FQNEAQ (reference sequence). Trimming took 5 bases from V and 5 from J, leaving 12 bases between them. This CDR3 is 13 amino acids long. The CDR3, as DNA: TGTGCCAGCAGCACCTTTGGTCCGTATGGCTACACCTTC. It specifies CASSTFGPYGYTF. The variable domain in full, completed from reference TRBV7-9 and TRBJ1-2, reads DTGVSQNPRHKITKRGQNVTFRCDPISEHNRLYWYRQTLGQGPEFLTYFQNEAQLEKSRLLSDRFSAERPKGSFSTLEIQRTEQGDSAMYLCASSTFGPYGYTFGSGTRLTVV.

The CDR3 DNA follows: TGCAGTGCTAGAGATATAGGCGCGGGGCACCAGAACACTGAAGCTTTCTTT. Its protein product is CSARDIGAGHQNTEAFF. The J gene is TRBJ1-1, the V gene TRBV20-1, with D possibly TRBD1 on 5 matching bases. The CDR3 spans 17 residues. Germline loops: CDR1 DFQATT, CDR2 SNEGSKA (reference sequence). V was clipped by 0 bases and J by 1 base, with 18 bases between them.

The chain combines TRBV20-1 with TRBJ1-5; 9 bases line up with TRBD1. Trimming cost V 0 bases and J 2 bases; bases outside gene matches: 5. This CDR3 contains 16 residues. Germline loops: CDR1 DFQATT, CDR2 SNEGSKA (reference sequence). CDR3 DNA: TGCAGTGCTAGAGATAGTCGGACAGGGGGCAATCAGCCCCAGCATTTT. Protein sequence: CSARDSRTGGNQPQHF.

The rearrangement uses TRBV12-3 or TRBV12-4 and TRBJ2-3; perhaps TRBD2 as D (6 bases). Trimming removed 8 bases from V and 2 bases from J, with 20 bases in between. This CDR3 comprises 16 residues. The CDR3 region is CASAQGTSYLTDTQYF. As DNA, the CDR3 is TGTGCCAGCGCCCAAGGAACTAGCTATCTCACAGATACGCAGTATTTT.

This clonotype was found a few times. The chain uses TRBV4-1 and TRBJ2-3, with 7 bases lining up with TRBD2. Germline V CDR1 and CDR2: MGHRA, YSYEKL. The ends lost 4 bases at V and 6 bases at J; junction bases unmatched: 10. This CDR3 contains 15 residues. CDR3 in DNA: TGCGCCAGCAGCCCCGGGGGGAGGCCCTGGGATACGCAGTATTTT. Translated: CASSPGGRPWDTQYF.

The V call is TRBV20-1, the J call TRBJ2-3; D not resolved. This CDR3 is 12 amino acids long. The germline CDR1 and CDR2 sequences are DFQATT and SNEGSKA (reference sequence). V lost 6 bases to trimming and J lost 2 bases, with 9 bases between them. The CDR3 sequence is CSAQPLTDTQYF. The CDR3 bases are TGCAGTGCCCAACCCCTCACAGATACGCAGTATTTT.

This clonotype was found a few times. The V call is TRBV7-6, the J call TRBJ1-2, with unresolved D. This CDR3 spans 13 amino acids. Germline CDR1 reads SGHVS; CDR2 reads FNYEAQ. V lost 1 base, J lost 8 bases, and 11 bases lay in between. CDR3 coding DNA: TGTGCCAGCAGCTTAGGGCACGGGGAAGGCTACACCTTC. It specifies CASSLGHGEGYTF.

The sample holds many counts of this clonotype. The junction differs from germline at one of its ends, possibly a read error. J is TRBJ2-6 and V is TRBV2, with D possibly matching TRBD2 (6 bases). The CDR3 covers 15 residues. CDR1 and CDR2 (germline): SNHLY, FYNNEI. The DNA of the CDR3 is TGCGCCAGCAGCGGAGGGTCCTCTGGGGCCAACGTCCTGACTTTC. Its translation: CASSGGSSGANVLTF.